The rows below give T cell receptor beta chains drawn from one sample of a study of PD-1 blockade in classical Hodgkin lymphoma. Here immunoSEQ multiplex PCR was the method, and the copy in TCRdb shows in-frame clones only, minus some. The sample includes roughly 96,000 clones, around 93% of them seen just once. The sequenced sample was peripheral blood mononuclear cells (PBMCs), obtained before the fourth cycle of nivolumab. The receptor set was obtained from a human donor with classical Hodgkin lymphoma. Each CDR3 is given with its conserved first and last residue. The order of the fields is V gene, J gene, D gene, CDR3 length, clone size, CDR3 DNA, CDR3 protein. The D gene is left open where the match is weak. Size is omitted from some rows. Given values are once, few, many or a class for expanded clones.

v_call: TRBV7-6; j_call: TRBJ1-4; d_call: .; cdr3_length: 14; clone_size: .; cdr3_nt: TGTGCCAGCAGCTTAGGATCCGGGAGGGAAAAACTGTTTTTT; cdr3_aa: CASSLGSGREKLFF
v_call: TRBV7-3; j_call: TRBJ2-2; d_call: .; cdr3_length: 17; clone_size: .; cdr3_nt: TGTGCCAGCAGCTTAAGGACGCGGGCTAGCGCTACCGGGGAGCTGTTTTTT; cdr3_aa: CASSLRTRASATGELFF
v_call: TRBV30; j_call: TRBJ1-2; d_call: .; cdr3_length: 15; clone_size: .; cdr3_nt: TGTGCCTGGAGACCAACCCCCCGGCCCGAACGGAGCTACACCTTC; cdr3_aa: CAWRPTPRPERSYTF
v_call: TRBV7-9; j_call: TRBJ2-1; d_call: TRBD2; cdr3_length: 16; clone_size: .; cdr3_nt: TGTGCCAGCAGCTTCCAGACTAGCGGGAGGGCTGGTGAGCAGTTCTTC; cdr3_aa: CASSFQTSGRAGEQFF
v_call: TRBV19; j_call: TRBJ2-6; d_call: .; cdr3_length: 21; clone_size: .; cdr3_nt: TGTGCCAGTAGTATACGGTACAGGGGCCTACGCGGGGCCTCTGGGGCCAACGTCCTGACTTTC; cdr3_aa: CASSIRYRGLRGASGANVLTF
v_call: TRBV9; j_call: TRBJ2-7; d_call: TRBD1; cdr3_length: 15; clone_size: .; cdr3_nt: TGTGCCAGCAGCGCGGGGACAGGGGAGATCTACGAGCAGTACTTC; cdr3_aa: CASSAGTGEIYEQYF
v_call: TRBV9; j_call: TRBJ2-1; d_call: TRBD1; cdr3_length: 15; clone_size: .; cdr3_nt: TGTGCCAGCAGCGCTCGACAGGGGGTAACACATGGGCAGTTCTTC; cdr3_aa: CASSARQGVTHGQFF
v_call: TRBV5-6; j_call: TRBJ2-2; d_call: .; cdr3_length: 16; clone_size: once; cdr3_nt: TGTGCCAGCAGCTTGCCCGGGGTTCTAAACACCGGGGAGCTGTTTTTT; cdr3_aa: CASSLPGVLNTGELFF
v_call: TRBV7-9; j_call: TRBJ2-5; d_call: .; cdr3_length: 14; clone_size: .; cdr3_nt: TGTGCCAGCAGCTTATTCCCAGACAAAGAGACCCAGTACTTC; cdr3_aa: CASSLFPDKETQYF
v_call: TRBV30; j_call: TRBJ2-2; d_call: .; cdr3_length: 15; clone_size: .; cdr3_nt: TGTGCCTGGAGTCAGTCACCGCGGCGTTCCGGGGAGCTGTTTTTT; cdr3_aa: CAWSQSPRRSGELFF
v_call: TRBV19; j_call: TRBJ2-6; d_call: .; cdr3_length: 16; clone_size: .; cdr3_nt: TGTGCCAGTAGTACCCCGGGACGCTCTGGGGCCAACGTCCTGACTTTC; cdr3_aa: CASSTPGRSGANVLTF
v_call: TRBV30; j_call: TRBJ1-1; d_call: .; cdr3_length: 15; clone_size: .; cdr3_nt: TGTGCCTGGAGTGTGCGGGGCCTTATGAACACTGAAGCTTTCTTT; cdr3_aa: CAWSVRGLMNTEAFF
v_call: TRBV11-3; j_call: TRBJ2-3; d_call: TRBD1; cdr3_length: 14; clone_size: .; cdr3_nt: TGTGCCAGCAGCTTAGCCGCCGACAGGGAAACGCAGTATTTT; cdr3_aa: CASSLAADRETQYF
v_call: TRBV29-1; j_call: TRBJ2-5; d_call: .; cdr3_length: 14; clone_size: .; cdr3_nt: TGCAGCGTTGAAGAAGCGGGTCTAGGGGAGACCCAGTACTTC; cdr3_aa: CSVEEAGLGETQYF
v_call: TRBV5-1; j_call: TRBJ2-7; d_call: .; cdr3_length: 15; clone_size: once; cdr3_nt: TGCGCCAGCAGCTTGGTTGCAGGGAGACTCTACGAGCAGTACTTC; cdr3_aa: CASSLVAGRLYEQYF
v_call: TRBV5-1; j_call: TRBJ2-3; d_call: .; cdr3_length: 16; clone_size: once; cdr3_nt: TGCGCCAGCAGCTTGTTAGCAGTCGACAATAGGGATACGCAGTATTTT; cdr3_aa: CASSLLAVDNRDTQYF
v_call: TRBV12-5; j_call: TRBJ1-1; d_call: .; cdr3_length: 18; clone_size: few; cdr3_nt: TGTGCTAGTGGTTTGTGGAGTTTGGGTAGAGGGACGAACACTGAAGCTTTCTTT; cdr3_aa: CASGLWSLGRGTNTEAFF